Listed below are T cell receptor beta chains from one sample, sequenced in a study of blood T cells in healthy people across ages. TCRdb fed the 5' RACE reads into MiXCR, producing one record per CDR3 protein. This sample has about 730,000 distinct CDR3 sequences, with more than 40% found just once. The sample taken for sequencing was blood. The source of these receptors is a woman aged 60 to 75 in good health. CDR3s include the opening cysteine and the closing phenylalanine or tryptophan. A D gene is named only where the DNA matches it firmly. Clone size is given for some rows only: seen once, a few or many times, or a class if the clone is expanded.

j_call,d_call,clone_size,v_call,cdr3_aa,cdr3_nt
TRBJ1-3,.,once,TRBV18,CASSPNREAGNTIYF,TGTGCCAGCTCACCAAACAGGGAGGCTGGAAACACCATATATTTT
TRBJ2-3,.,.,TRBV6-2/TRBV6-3,CASILDSGTDTQYF,TGTGCCAGCATTCTCGACTCGGGCACAGATACGCAGTATTTT
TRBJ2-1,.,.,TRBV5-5,CASKLDLAVYNEQFF,TGTGCCAGCAAGCTTGATTTAGCAGTATACAATGAGCAGTTCTTC
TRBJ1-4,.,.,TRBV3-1,CASSQDIRENEKLFF,TGTGCCAGCAGCCAAGACATCAGGGAAAATGAAAAACTGTTTTTT
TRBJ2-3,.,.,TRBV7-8,CASSSTADTQYF,TGTGCCAGCAGCTCGACAGCAGATACGCAGTATTTT
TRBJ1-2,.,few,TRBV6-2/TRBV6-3,CASRRAGSQNYGYTF,TGTGCCAGCAGGAGGGCGGGGTCACAGAACTATGGCTACACCTTC
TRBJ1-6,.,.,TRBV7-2,CASSEAGPPHF,TGTGCCAGCAGCGAAGCGGGGCCCCCCCACTTT
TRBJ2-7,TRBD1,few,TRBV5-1,CASSLTITGQTYEQYF,TGCGCCAGCAGCTTGACCATAACGGGACAGACCTACGAGCAGTACTTC
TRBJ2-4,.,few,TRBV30,CAWSEALSGNIQYF,TGTGCCTGGAGTGAGGCCCTATCTGGGAACATTCAGTACTTC
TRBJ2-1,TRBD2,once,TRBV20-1,CSARGVAGRETQFF,TGCAGTGCTAGAGGGGTAGCGGGACGAGAGACCCAGTTCTTC
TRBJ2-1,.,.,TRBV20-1,CSARDWGDNLYNEQFF,TGCAGTGCTAGAGATTGGGGTGACAATCTTTACAATGAGCAGTTCTTC
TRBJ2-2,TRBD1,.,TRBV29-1,CAARDRANTGELFF,TGCGCCGCCCGGGACAGGGCTAACACCGGGGAGCTGTTTTTT
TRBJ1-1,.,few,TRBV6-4,CASSDNTGTEAFF,TGTGCCAGCAGTGACAACACGGGGACTGAAGCTTTCTTT
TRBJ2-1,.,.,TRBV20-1,CSARLGSDHEQFF,TGCAGTGCTAGGTTAGGATCAGACCATGAGCAGTTCTTC
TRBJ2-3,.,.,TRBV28,CASSWPLSTDTQYF,TGTGCCAGCTCATGGCCCCTGAGCACAGATACGCAGTATTTT
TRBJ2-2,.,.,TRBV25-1,CASSELVSGAGELFF,TGTGCCAGCAGTGAGTTAGTATCGGGAGCCGGGGAGCTGTTTTTT
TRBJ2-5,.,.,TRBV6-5,CASSSLSLGLEQYF,TGTGCCAGCAGTTCCTTATCACTCGGCTTAGAGCAGTACTTC
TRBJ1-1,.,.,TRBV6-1,CASSEVMGMNTEAFF,TGTGCCAGCAGTGAAGTGATGGGGATGAACACTGAAGCTTTCTTT
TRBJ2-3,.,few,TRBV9,CASSGVGGTDTQYF,TGTGCCAGCAGCGGGGTCGGGGGCACAGATACGCAGTATTTT
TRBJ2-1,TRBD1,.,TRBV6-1,CASKPGQSNNEQFF,TGTGCCAGCAAACCGGGACAGTCAAACAATGAGCAGTTCTTC
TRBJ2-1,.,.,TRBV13,CASSLFDAGDEQFF,TGTGCCAGCAGCTTATTCGATGCTGGCGATGAGCAGTTCTTC
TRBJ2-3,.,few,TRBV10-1,CASSEVSTDTQYF,TGCGCCAGCAGTGAAGTCAGCACAGATACGCAGTATTTT
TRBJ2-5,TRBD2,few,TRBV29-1,CSVEGGLAGGRMKTQYF,TGCAGCGTTGAAGGGGGTCTAGCGGGGGGAAGGATGAAGACCCAGTACTTC
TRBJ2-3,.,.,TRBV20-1,CSASPSARTDTQYF,TGCAGTGCTAGTCCTAGCGCTCGCACAGATACGCAGTATTTT
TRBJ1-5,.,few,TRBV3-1,CASSQDLVGQPQHF,TGTGCCAGCAGCCAAGATTTGGTGGGTCAGCCCCAGCATTTT
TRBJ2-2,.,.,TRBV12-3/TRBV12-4,CASSSRTYRTRELFF,TGTGCCAGCAGTTCACGGACTTACCGCACCAGGGAGCTGTTTTTT
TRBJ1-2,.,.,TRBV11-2,CASSREGLGGYTF,TGTGCCAGCAGTCGGGAGGGTTTGGGTGGCTACACCTTC
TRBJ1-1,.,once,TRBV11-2,CASSSRTGATEAFF,TGTGCCAGCAGCTCCCGAACAGGTGCGACTGAAGCTTTCTTT
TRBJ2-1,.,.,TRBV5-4,CASSVSGLSSYNEQFF,TGTGCCAGCAGCGTTAGCGGCCTGAGCTCCTACAATGAGCAGTTCTTC
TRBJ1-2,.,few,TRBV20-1,CSARVINYTF,TGCAGTGCTAGAGTTATAAACTACACCTTC
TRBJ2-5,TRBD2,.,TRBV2,CASSPSGGEKTQYF,TGTGCCAGCAGTCCGAGCGGGGGGGAAAAGACCCAGTACTTC
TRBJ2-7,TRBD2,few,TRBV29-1,CSASGASGVGSYNEQYF,TGCAGCGCTTCAGGGGCTAGCGGGGTTGGCTCCTACAATGAGCAGTACTTC
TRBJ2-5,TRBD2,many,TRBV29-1,CSVVSGGTLSGETQYF,TGCAGCGTTGTTTCCGGGGGGACTTTATCGGGAGAGACCCAGTACTTC
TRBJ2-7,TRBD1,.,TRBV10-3,CAGGTGSYNEQYF,TGTGCCGGCGGGACAGGCTCCTACAATGAGCAGTACTTC
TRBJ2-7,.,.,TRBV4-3,CASSQDLQGYEQYF,TGCGCCAGCAGCCAAGATTTACAGGGCTACGAGCAGTACTTC
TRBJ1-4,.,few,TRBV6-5,CASSPSQGREKLFF,TGTGCCAGCAGTCCCTCACAGGGACGCGAAAAACTGTTTTTT
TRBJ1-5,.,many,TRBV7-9,CASSLVGEQPQHF,TGTGCCAGCAGCTTGGTAGGGGAACAGCCCCAGCATTTT
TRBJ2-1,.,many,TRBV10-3,CAISESRDPYNEQFF,TGTGCCATCAGTGAGTCGAGGGACCCCTACAATGAGCAGTTCTTC
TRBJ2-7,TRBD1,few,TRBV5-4,CASRSDRDSLNEQYF,TGTGCCAGCAGGTCTGACCGGGACAGTCTGAACGAGCAGTACTTC
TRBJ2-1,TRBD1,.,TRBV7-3,CASSSNSPGQGSYNEQFF,TGTGCCAGCAGCTCGAACTCCCCGGGACAGGGGTCCTACAATGAGCAGTTCTTC
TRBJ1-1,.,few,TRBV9,CASQPMGTEAFF,TGTGCCAGCCAGCCAATGGGGACTGAAGCTTTCTTT
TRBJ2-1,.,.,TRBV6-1,CASTNPVTHNEQFF,TGTGCCAGCACAAACCCAGTTACTCACAATGAGCAGTTCTTC
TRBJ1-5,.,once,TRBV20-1,CSADSQGGGNQPQHF,TGCAGTGCTGATTCACAGGGAGGAGGCAATCAGCCCCAGCATTTT